This T cell receptor beta chain was observed in a study of blood T cell repertoires in COVID-19. The CDR3 has 14 amino acids. Between the trimmed V and J ends, which lost 3 bases and 1 base, there was a span of 9 bases. Germline values: CDR1 LNHDA, CDR2 SQIVND (reference sequence). Generated by immunoSEQ multiplex PCR, the TCRdb table keeps only in-frame clones and is missing some. Here the sample spans 180,000 or so clones, approximately 84% being singletons. The rearrangement joins TRBV19 to TRBJ1-1, with D possibly matching TRBD1 (6 bases). Input material: peripheral blood. This clonotype was sampled from a man in his forties who had recovered from COVID-19. The CDR3 sequence: CASSMGARNTEAFF. Here the CDR3 DNA reads TGTGCCAGTAGTATGGGGGCCAGGAACACTGAAGCTTTCTTT.